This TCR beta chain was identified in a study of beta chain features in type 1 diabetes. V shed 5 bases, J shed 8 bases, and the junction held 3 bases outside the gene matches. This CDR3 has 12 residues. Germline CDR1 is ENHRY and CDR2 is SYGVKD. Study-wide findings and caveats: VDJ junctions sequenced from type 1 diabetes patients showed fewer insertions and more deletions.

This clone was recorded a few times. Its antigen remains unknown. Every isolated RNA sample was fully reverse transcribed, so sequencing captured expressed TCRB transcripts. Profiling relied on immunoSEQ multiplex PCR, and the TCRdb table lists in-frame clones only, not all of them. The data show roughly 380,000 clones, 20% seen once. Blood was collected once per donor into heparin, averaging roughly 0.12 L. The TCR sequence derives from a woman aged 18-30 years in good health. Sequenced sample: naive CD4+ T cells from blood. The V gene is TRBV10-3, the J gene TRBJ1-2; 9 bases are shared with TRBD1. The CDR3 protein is CAISQTGGGYTF. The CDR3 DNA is TGTGCCATCAGTCAGACAGGGGGAGGCTACACCTTC.